What follows are 16 T cell receptor beta chains derived from one specimen sequenced in a study of preoperative IRX-2 immunotherapy in early breast cancer. Using immunoSEQ multiplex PCR, the repertoire was profiled, and TCRdb retains in-frame clones only, with some absent. The table includes tens of thousands of clones, roughly 80% detected once. The treatment: preoperative locoregional IRX-2 cytokine immunotherapy. The sequences come from lymph node tissue, collected after IRX-2 immunotherapy. These receptors were obtained from a human donor with breast cancer.

Only a few counts were recorded for this clone. This sequence joins TRBV28 and TRBJ2-7; 8 bases agree with TRBD1. The V and J ends lost 7 bases and 2 bases, in that order; junction bases with no gene match: 7. This CDR3 comprises 14 residues. Per the germline V gene, CDR1 is MDHEN and CDR2 is SYDVKM. The CDR3 is CASKRTGLTYEQYF. As DNA, the CDR3 is TGTGCCAGCAAACGGACAGGGTTGACCTACGAGCAGTACTTC.

This chain links TRBV6-8 with TRBJ2-3; 9 nucleotides align to TRBD2. Germline lookup yields CDR1 MNHGY and CDR2 SAAAGT. V dropped 6 bases and J dropped 3; count of bases not matched to a gene: 13. The CDR3 is made up of 17 amino acids. The chain's CDR3 is CASRRHGLANPTDTQYF. DNA for the CDR3: TGTGCCAGCAGACGCCACGGACTAGCGAATCCTACAGATACGCAGTATTTT.

The rearrangement links TRBV10-3 to TRBJ2-7; D call uncertain. V gave up 2 bases and J gave up 4 bases, with 6 bases separating them. The CDR3 is 12 residues long. The germline V gene encodes CDR1 ENHRY and CDR2 SYGVKD. The CDR3 protein is CAISEPPYEQYF. The CDR3 DNA reads as TGTGCCATCAGTGAGCCACCTTACGAGCAGTACTTC.

This clone was detected only once. One end of the junction is discordant with germline, which a read error may explain. The gene calls are TRBV11-3 and TRBJ1-1; possible D gene TRBD1, 6 bases. This CDR3 comprises 15 residues. Germline-derived CDR1 and CDR2 are SGHNT and YENEEA. The CDR3 DNA reads as TGTGCCAGCAGCTTAGGAGGGGGGTTGAAGACTGAAGCTTTCTTT. This codes for CASSLGGGLKTEAFF.

This chain connects TRBV11-3 to TRBJ1-4; no firm D call. The V end was cut by 5 bases, the J end by 0 bases, with 10 bases between. CDR1 is SGHNT and CDR2 is YENEEA in the germline V gene. CDR3 length equals 15 residues. The CDR3 region is CASSPSRATNEKLFF. The CDR3 region has the DNA TGTGCCAGCAGCCCGAGCCGTGCAACTAATGAAAAACTGTTTTTT.

This clone is a singleton in its sample. The CDR3, as DNA: TGCGCCAGCAGCTTGAGGCAATTGGGGCCGGATACGCAGTATTTT. Amino acids: CASSLRQLGPDTQYF. This chain joins TRBV5-1 and TRBJ2-3, with D perhaps matching TRBD1 (5 bases). The V and J ends lost 1 base and 6 bases respectively, with 15 bases between them. Germline CDR1 and CDR2: SGHRS and YFSETQ. This CDR3 has 15 residues. The full variable domain, its missing parts supplied by reference TRBV5-1 and TRBJ2-3, is KAGVTQTPRYLIKTRGQQVTLSCSPISGHRSVSWYQQTPGQGLQFLFEYFSETQRNKGNFPGRFSGRQFSNSRSEMNVSTLELGDSALYLCASSLRQLGPDTQYFGPGTRLTVL.

This clone was seen a single time. V and J are TRBV28 and TRBJ1-1; the D is unclear. The CDR3 is 12 residues long. The V and J ends lost 4 bases and 5 bases respectively, with 8 bases between them. The germline V gene has CDR1 MDHEN and CDR2 SYDVKM. CDR3 coding DNA: TGTGCCAGCAGTTCCCCATTGACTGAAGCTTTCTTT. Amino acid sequence: CASSSPLTEAFF. Full variable domain (missing parts from reference TRBV28 and TRBJ1-1): DVKVTQSSRYLVKRTGEKVFLECVQDMDHENMFWYRQDPGLGLRLIYFSYDVKMKEKGDIPEGYSVSREKKERFSLILESASTNQTSMYLCASSSPLTEAFFGQGTRLTVV.

The rearrangement joins TRBV6-8 to TRBJ2-7; TRBD2 is a possible D gene (7 bases). CDR1 MNHGY and CDR2 SAAAGT come from the germline V gene. Trimming took 10 bases from V and 4 from J, leaving 20 bases between them. This CDR3 spans 14 amino acids. Here the CDR3 DNA reads TGTGCCATCAGACCGGACAGCGGGGCGTACGAGCAGTACTTC. Residues: CAIRPDSGAYEQYF.

This chain links TRBV11-3 with TRBJ2-1, with D possibly TRBD2 on 6 matching bases. V was pared by 4 bases and J by 7 bases, with 23 bases between. The CDR3 extends over 17 amino acids. Per germline, CDR1 SGHNT and CDR2 YENEEA. Here the CDR3 DNA reads TGTGCCAGCAGCTCCGGGGGAGTTAGCGGAAGAAGAAATGAGCAGTTCTTC. This codes for CASSSGGVSGRRNEQFF.

This clone was recorded a few times. The rearrangement links TRBV30 to TRBJ1-1, with D hard to call. The V end was cut by 2 bases, the J end by 6 bases, with 10 bases between. The V gene's germline CDR1 is GTSNPN and CDR2 SVGIG (reference sequence). This CDR3 has 12 residues. CDR3: CAWSTIRSEAFF. The CDR3 DNA sequence: TGTGCCTGGAGTACAATTAGGTCTGAAGCTTTCTTT.

This clone was picked up one time. V and J are TRBV11-3 and TRBJ2-7, with unresolved D. Deletions cut 5 bases from V and 5 bases from J, with 16 bases between. The CDR3 contains 14 residues. CDR1 and CDR2 (germline): SGHNT, YENEEA. The CDR3 DNA is TGTGCCAGCAGCCCCCAGTTGTTGGGCAACGAGCAGTACTTC. This encodes CASSPQLLGNEQYF.

V gene TRBV5-1 combines with J gene TRBJ2-7, with 8 bases aligning to TRBD1. There are 17 residues in the CDR3. Losses at the gene ends were 0 bases for V and 0 bases for J; bases not matched to a gene: 8. CDR1 SGHRS and CDR2 YFSETQ come from the germline V gene. CDR3 DNA sequence: TGCGCCAGCAGCTTGGAGGGGGCAGGGGGCTTCTCCTACGAGCAGTACTTC. Amino acid sequence: CASSLEGAGGFSYEQYF.

The rearrangement joins TRBV29-1 to TRBJ1-2, with D tentatively TRBD1 (5 bases). V was trimmed by 4 bases and J by 4 bases, leaving 16 bases between them. The CDR3 is 14 amino acids. CDR1 and CDR2 (germline): SQVTM, ANQGSEA. The CDR3 loop reads CSVVGTEDAYGYTF. The CDR3 DNA is TGCAGCGTTGTTGGGACTGAGGACGCCTATGGCTACACCTTC. The whole variable domain, remainder taken from reference TRBV29-1 and TRBJ1-2, is SAVISQKPSRDICQRGTSLTIQCQVDSQVTMMFWYRQQPGQSLTLIATANQGSEATYESGFVIDKFPISRPNLTFSTLTVSNMSPEDSSIYLCSVVGTEDAYGYTFGSGTRLTVV.

The V call is TRBV19, the J call TRBJ2-7, with TRBD1 identical over 8 bases. Germline-derived CDR1 and CDR2 are LNHDA and SQIVND (reference sequence). This CDR3 has 14 residues. Germline trimming cut 1 base from V and 4 bases from J; bases unmatched to any gene: 3. Written as DNA, the CDR3 is TGTGCCAGTAGTATAGGTGGGACAGGATACGAGCAGTACTTC. Protein: CASSIGGTGYEQYF. Using reference TRBV19 and TRBJ2-7 for the parts outside the CDR3, the full variable domain is DGGITQSPKYLFRKEGQNVTLSCEQNLNHDAMYWYRQDPGQGLRLIYYSQIVNDFQKGDIAEGYSVSREKKESFPLTVTSAQKNPTAFYLCASSIGGTGYEQYFGPGTRLTVT.

The chain combines TRBV28 with TRBJ1-4, with 8 bases lining up with TRBD1. The J segment lost 6 bases and the V segment lost 7 bases, leaving 13 bases of the junction unmatched. The V gene's germline CDR1 is MDHEN and CDR2 SYDVKM. This CDR3 spans 16 amino acids. This CDR3 reads CASTGTGNKGDEKLFF. In DNA, the CDR3 is TGTGCCAGCACTGGGACAGGCAACAAAGGGGATGAAAAACTGTTTTTT.

V usage is TRBV19 and J usage is TRBJ2-3; 12 bases align to TRBD2. Trimming at V came to 4 bases and at J to 2 bases, leaving 4 bases not matched to a gene. This CDR3 region has 16 residues. Germline-derived CDR1 and CDR2 are LNHDA and SQIVND (reference sequence). The CDR3 nucleotides read TGTGCCAGTAGTACTAGCGGGAGGGCGAACACAGATACGCAGTATTTT. Its translation is CASSTSGRANTDTQYF.